This TCR beta chain comes out of a study of blood T cell repertoires in COVID-19. Original data processing: Estimated nucleated cell counts came from reference gene primer amplification. The table came from immunoSEQ multiplex PCR; TCRdb's copy has only in-frame clones and leaves some out. Clonal size and the V and J genes are those of that table, whereas D and trimming came from the DNA. The sample includes 100,000 to 150,000 clones, roughly 72% of them seen just once. The sequencing sample was made of peripheral blood. The TCR sequence derives from a man aged 55 to 70 with acute or convalescent COVID-19.

The CDR3 protein is CASSSTTYTEAFF. CDR3 in DNA: TGTGCCAGCAGCTCGACTACCTACACTGAAGCTTTCTTT. This sequence joins TRBV7-8 and TRBJ1-1; no reliable D call. This CDR3 has 13 residues. V shed 4 bases and J shed 3 bases, with 9 bases lying between them. The germline V gene encodes CDR1 SGHVS and CDR2 FQNEAQ.